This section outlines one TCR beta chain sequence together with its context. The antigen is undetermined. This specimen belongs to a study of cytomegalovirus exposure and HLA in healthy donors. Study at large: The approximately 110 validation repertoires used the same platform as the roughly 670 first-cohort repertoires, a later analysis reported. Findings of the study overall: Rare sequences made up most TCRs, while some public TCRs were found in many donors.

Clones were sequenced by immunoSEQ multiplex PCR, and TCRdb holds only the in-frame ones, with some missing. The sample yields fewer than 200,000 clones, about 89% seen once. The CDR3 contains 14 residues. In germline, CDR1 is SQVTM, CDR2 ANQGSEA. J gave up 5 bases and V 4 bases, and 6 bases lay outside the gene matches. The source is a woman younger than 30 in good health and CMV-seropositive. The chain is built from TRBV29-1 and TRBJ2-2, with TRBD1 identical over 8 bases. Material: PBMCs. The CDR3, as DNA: TGCAGCGTTGCCTCAACAGGGGGGACCGGGGAGCTGTTTTTT. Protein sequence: CSVASTGGTGELFF.